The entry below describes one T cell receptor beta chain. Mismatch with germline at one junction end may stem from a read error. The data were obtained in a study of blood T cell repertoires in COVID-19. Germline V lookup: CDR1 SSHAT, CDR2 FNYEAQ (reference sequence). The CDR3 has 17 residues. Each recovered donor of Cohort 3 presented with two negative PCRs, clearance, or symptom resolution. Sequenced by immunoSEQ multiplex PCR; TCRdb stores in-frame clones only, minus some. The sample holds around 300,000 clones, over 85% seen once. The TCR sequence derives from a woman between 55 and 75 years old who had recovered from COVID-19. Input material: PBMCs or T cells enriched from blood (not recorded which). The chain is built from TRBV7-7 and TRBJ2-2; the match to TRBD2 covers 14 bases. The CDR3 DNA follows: TGTGCTAGCAGCCCCGGACTAGCGGGGGGTAACACCGGGGAGCTGTTTTTT. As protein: CASSPGLAGGNTGELFF.